This paragraph reports one T cell receptor beta chain. Its antigen remains unidentified. Regarding time point: week 35, safety follow-up. All doses held 300 ug of mutant IDH1 20-mer peptide, with topical imiquimod. This specimen comes from a study of a mutant IDH1 vaccine in newly diagnosed glioma. Study findings and constraints: Vaccine-induced immune responses were detected in approximately 92% of patients.

Only in-frame clones appear in the TCRdb table, and some are missing; sequencing was by immunoSEQ multiplex PCR. The data contain about 32,000 clones, around 82% of them singletons. There are 15 residues in the CDR3. With V trimmed by 6 bases and J by 5 bases, 12 bases remained unmatched. In germline, CDR1 is SGHTA, CDR2 FQGTGA. This TCR came from a woman aged 40 to 50 with glioma. The input for sequencing was PBMCs, taken from a glioma patient whose treatment included an IDH1 peptide vaccine. The chain links TRBV7-3 to TRBJ1-1; TRBD1 agrees at 7 bases. The CDR3 DNA reads TGTGCCAGCAGTCAAAACGCAGGGGGTCGGACTGAAGCTTTCTTT. Translating it yields CASSQNAGGRTEAFF.